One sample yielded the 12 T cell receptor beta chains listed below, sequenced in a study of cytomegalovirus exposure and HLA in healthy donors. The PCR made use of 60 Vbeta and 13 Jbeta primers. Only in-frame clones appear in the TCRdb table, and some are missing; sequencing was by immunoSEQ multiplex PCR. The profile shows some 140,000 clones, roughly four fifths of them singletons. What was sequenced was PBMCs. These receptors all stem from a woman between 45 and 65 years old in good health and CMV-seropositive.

CDR3 amino acids: CASSFRQGAIGEQYF. CDR3 nucleotide sequence: TGTGCCAGCAGTTTCCGACAGGGGGCGATTGGCGAGCAGTACTTC. The chain carries TRBV2 and TRBJ2-5, with 10 bases matching TRBD1. TRBJ2-7 explains the end of the DNA better; the J call may be wrong. Per germline, CDR1 SNHLY and CDR2 FYNNEI. The CDR3 has 15 residues.

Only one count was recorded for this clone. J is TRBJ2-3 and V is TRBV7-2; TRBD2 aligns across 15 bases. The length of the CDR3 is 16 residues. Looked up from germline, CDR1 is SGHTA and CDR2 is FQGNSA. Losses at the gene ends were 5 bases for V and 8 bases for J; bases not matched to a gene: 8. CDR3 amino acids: CASSHRTSGGAPTQYF. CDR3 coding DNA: TGTGCCAGCAGCCACAGGACTAGCGGGGGGGCCCCTACGCAGTATTTT.

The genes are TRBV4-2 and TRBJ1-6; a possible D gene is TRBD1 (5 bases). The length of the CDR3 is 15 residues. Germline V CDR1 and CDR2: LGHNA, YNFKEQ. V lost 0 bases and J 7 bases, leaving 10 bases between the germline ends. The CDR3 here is CASSQEPGWNSPLHF. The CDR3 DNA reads TGTGCCAGCAGCCAAGAACCAGGGTGGAATTCACCCCTCCACTTT.

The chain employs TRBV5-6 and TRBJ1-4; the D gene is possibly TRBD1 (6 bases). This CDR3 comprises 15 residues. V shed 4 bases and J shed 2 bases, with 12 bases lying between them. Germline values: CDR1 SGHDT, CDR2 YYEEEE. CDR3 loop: CASSTTGSTNEKLFF. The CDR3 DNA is TGTGCCAGCAGCACCACAGGGTCCACTAATGAAAAACTGTTTTTT.

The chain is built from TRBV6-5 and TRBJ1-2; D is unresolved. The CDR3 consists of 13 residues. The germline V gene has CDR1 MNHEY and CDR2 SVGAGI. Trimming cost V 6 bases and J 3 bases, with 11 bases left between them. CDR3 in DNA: TGTGCCAGCAGGCCCGATACTGACTATGGCTACACCTTC. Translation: CASRPDTDYGYTF.

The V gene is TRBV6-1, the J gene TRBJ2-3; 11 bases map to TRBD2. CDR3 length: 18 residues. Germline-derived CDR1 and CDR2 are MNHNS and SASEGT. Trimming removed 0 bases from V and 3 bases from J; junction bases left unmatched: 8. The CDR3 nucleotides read TGTGCCAGCAGTGAAGCTCCACTTACTAGCGGGGGAACAGATACGCAGTATTTT. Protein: CASSEAPLTSGGTDTQYF.

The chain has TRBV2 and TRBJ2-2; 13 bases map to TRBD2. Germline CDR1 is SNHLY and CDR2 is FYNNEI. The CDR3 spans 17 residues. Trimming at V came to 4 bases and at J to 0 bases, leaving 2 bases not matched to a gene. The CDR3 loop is CASSGLAGGSNTGELFF. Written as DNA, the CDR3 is TGTGCCAGCAGTGGACTAGCGGGGGGATCGAACACCGGGGAGCTGTTTTTT.

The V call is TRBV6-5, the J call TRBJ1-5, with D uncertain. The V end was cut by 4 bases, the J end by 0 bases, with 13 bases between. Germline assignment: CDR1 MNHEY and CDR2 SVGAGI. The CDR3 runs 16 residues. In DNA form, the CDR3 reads TGTGCCAGCAGTTCCCTAGTCCACAATAGCAATCAGCCCCAGCATTTT. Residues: CASSSLVHNSNQPQHF.

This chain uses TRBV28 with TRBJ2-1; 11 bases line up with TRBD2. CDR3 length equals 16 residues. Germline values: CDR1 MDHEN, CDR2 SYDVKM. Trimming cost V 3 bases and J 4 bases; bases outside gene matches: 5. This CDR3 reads CASSFRPSGGYNEQFF. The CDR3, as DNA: TGTGCCAGCAGTTTTAGGCCTAGCGGGGGGTACAATGAGCAGTTCTTC.

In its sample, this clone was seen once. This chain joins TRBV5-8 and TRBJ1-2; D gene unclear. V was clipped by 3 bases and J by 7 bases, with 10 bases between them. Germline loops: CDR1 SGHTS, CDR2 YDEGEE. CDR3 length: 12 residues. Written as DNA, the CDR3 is TGTGCCAGCAGCTCACGAATAGCTGGCTACACCTTC. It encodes CASSSRIAGYTF.

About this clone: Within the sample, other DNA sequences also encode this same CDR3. Here the CDR3 DNA reads TGCGCCAGCAGCCAAGGACAGGGCACGAACTATGGCTACACCTTC. As protein: CASSQGQGTNYGYTF. The chain joins TRBV4-1 to TRBJ1-2, with TRBD1 matching 7 bases. The CDR3 loop spans 15 amino acids. Germline CDR1 and CDR2: MGHRA and YSYEKL. Germline trimming cut 1 base from V and 2 bases from J; bases unmatched to any gene: 4.

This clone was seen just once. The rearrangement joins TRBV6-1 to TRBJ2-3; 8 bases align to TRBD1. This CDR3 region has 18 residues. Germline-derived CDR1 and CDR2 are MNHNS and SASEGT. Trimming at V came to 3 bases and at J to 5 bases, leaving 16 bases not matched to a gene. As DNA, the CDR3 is TGTGCCAGCAGTGAGAATGTCCCCGGACAGGGCTTTCGAGATACGCAGTATTTT. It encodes CASSENVPGQGFRDTQYF.